This TCR beta chain was captured by sequencing in a study of blood T cell repertoires in COVID-19. Whole-study context: Sites across the United States, Italy and Spain contributed samples from acute and convalescent COVID-19. PBMCs, B-cell-depleted T cells, or T cells provided the cDNA or gDNA that made up the material.

Authors' methods: Amplification of reference gene primers was used by the study to estimate nucleated cell counts. Profiled with immunoSEQ multiplex PCR; TCRdb holds only in-frame clones, not every one. The V and J calls and clone size come from that table; D and trimming were worked out from the DNA. Counted here are about 110,000 clones, 81% occurring once; the ten biggest clones make up less than 45%. Germline CDR1 SGHRS, CDR2 YFSETQ. Trimming took 4 bases from V and 1 from J, leaving 13 bases between them. The CDR3 covers 15 residues. The receptor was isolated from a man older than 75 with acute or convalescent COVID-19. This sequence joins TRBV5-1 and TRBJ2-3; a weak D match, TRBD1 (6 bases). The material sequenced was peripheral blood. This CDR3 reads CASSTTGRGTDTQYF. In DNA form, the CDR3 reads TGCGCCAGCAGCACCACAGGGCGGGGCACAGATACGCAGTATTTT.